Listed below are T cell receptor beta chains from one sample, sequenced in a study of blood T cell repertoires in COVID-19. Profiled with immunoSEQ multiplex PCR; TCRdb holds only in-frame clones, not every one. The data show about 230,000 clones, around 78% seen once. Sequenced sample: peripheral blood. The receptor set was obtained from a woman in her 70s with active or convalescent COVID-19. Each CDR3 is given with its conserved first and last residue. A D gene is named only where the DNA matches it firmly. Expanded clones are given a class, and other clones once, few, many or no size at all.

>TRBD2|TRBJ2-7|NA|TRBV6-2/TRBV6-3|12
CASSNPTSDLYF
TGTGCCAGCAGCAATCCGACTAGCGACCTTTACTTC
>NA|TRBJ1-2|NA|TRBV4-3|13
CASSQDGEDGYTF
TGCGCCAGCAGCCAAGACGGGGAGGATGGCTACACCTTC
>NA|TRBJ2-7|NA|TRBV2|14
CASGRNGIRYEQYF
TGTGCCAGCGGGAGGAACGGGATCCGGTACGAGCAGTACTTC
>NA|TRBJ1-2|NA|TRBV6-1|15
CASSESSLANYGYTF
TGTGCCAGCAGTGAAAGCTCTTTAGCTAACTATGGCTACACCTTC
>TRBD1|TRBJ1-5|NA|TRBV14|15
CASSRTGGGNQPQHF
TGTGCCAGCAGCCGGACAGGGGGCGGCAATCAGCCCCAGCATTTT
>TRBD2|TRBJ2-3|NA|TRBV7-9|15
CASSSPSGGSDTQYF
TGTGCCAGCAGCTCGCCTAGCGGGGGTTCAGATACGCAGTATTTT
>NA|TRBJ1-2|NA|TRBV29-1|14
CSVEGSRFLYGYTF
TGCAGCGTTGAGGGCAGTAGATTCCTCTATGGCTACACCTTC
>NA|TRBJ2-7|NA|TRBV5-1|12
CASRGGAREQYF
TGCGCCAGCAGGGGCGGGGCGCGCGAGCAGTACTTC
>NA|TRBJ1-3|NA|TRBV7-9|15
CASSFGGSSGNTIYF
TGTGCCAGCAGCTTCGGGGGAAGCTCTGGAAACACCATATATTTT
>NA|TRBJ2-1|NA|TRBV28|18
CASSPNGYRGGSYNEQFF
TGTGCCAGCAGCCCCAATGGTTACAGGGGAGGCTCCTACAATGAGCAGTTCTTC
>NA|TRBJ1-5|NA|TRBV2|15
CASSEALQGGQPQHF
TGTGCCAGCAGTGAAGCGCTTCAGGGCGGACAGCCCCAGCATTTT
>NA|TRBJ2-7|once|TRBV11-2|11
CASSSFLEQYF
TGTGCCAGCAGCTCCTTTCTCGAGCAGTACTTC
>NA|TRBJ1-2|NA|TRBV20-1|11
CSASGGGGYTF
TGCAGTGCTAGTGGCGGTGGCGGCTACACCTTC
>NA|TRBJ1-1|NA|TRBV3-1/TRBV3-2|14
CASSQEAMNTEAFF
TGTGCCAGCAGCCAAGAGGCCATGAACACTGAAGCTTTCTTT
>TRBD1|TRBJ1-2|once|TRBV7-7|13
CASSPGQGGGYTF
TGTGCCAGCAGCCCGGGACAGGGAGGCGGCTACACCTTC
>TRBD1|TRBJ2-3|NA|TRBV5-1|15
CASSSGTGTGDTQYF
TGCGCCAGCAGTTCCGGGACAGGGACTGGTGATACGCAGTATTTT
>NA|TRBJ2-2|NA|TRBV27|13
CASSSHNTGELFF
TGTGCCAGCAGTTCCCATAACACCGGGGAGCTGTTTTTT
>NA|TRBJ2-3|NA|TRBV18|13
CASSPQARDTQYF
TGTGCCAGCTCACCTCAAGCCAGGGATACGCAGTATTTT
>NA|TRBJ2-3|NA|TRBV2|13
CASTLAGTDTQYF
TGTGCCAGCACCTTAGCAGGCACAGATACGCAGTATTTT
>NA|TRBJ1-5|NA|TRBV19|14
CASSPRGENQPQHF
TGTGCCAGTAGTCCCCGGGGTGAGAATCAGCCCCAGCATTTT
>NA|TRBJ1-6|NA|TRBV9|17
CASSVPGTGGDNSPLHF
TGTGCCAGCAGCGTCCCCGGGACGGGGGGGGATAATTCACCCCTCCACTTT
>NA|TRBJ1-1|once|TRBV5-1|14
CASSFEGVGTEAFF
TGCGCCAGCAGCTTTGAGGGGGTGGGCACTGAAGCTTTCTTT
>TRBD1|TRBJ1-3|once|TRBV4-2|18
CASSRDREMGMGGNTIYF
TGTGCCAGCAGCCGGGACAGGGAGATGGGGATGGGTGGAAACACCATATATTTT
>TRBD2|TRBJ2-7|NA|TRBV4-1|15
CASSPQTSKHYEQYF
TGCGCCAGCAGCCCACAGACTAGCAAGCACTACGAGCAGTACTTC
>TRBD1|TRBJ2-7|NA|TRBV18|15
CASSPLSGGDYEQYF
TGTGCCAGCTCACCCCTCTCAGGGGGAGACTACGAGCAGTACTTC
>NA|TRBJ1-3|NA|TRBV4-2|18
CASSPVRMGRGAGNTIYF
TGTGCCAGCAGCCCCGTCCGGATGGGGAGAGGTGCTGGAAACACCATATATTTT
>NA|TRBJ1-5|NA|TRBV5-1|14
CASRVEPNNQPQHF
TGCGCCAGTCGGGTGGAGCCGAACAATCAGCCCCAGCATTTT
>TRBD2|TRBJ2-4|NA|TRBV3-1/TRBV3-2|16
CASSQEDPGLQNIQYF
TGTGCCAGCAGCCAGGAGGACCCGGGACTACAAAACATTCAGTACTTC
>TRBD2|TRBJ2-2|NA|TRBV7-2|16
CASSLSGTSGAGELFF
TGTGCCAGCAGCTTATCTGGGACTAGCGGGGCCGGGGAGCTGTTTTTT
>TRBD1|TRBJ1-1|NA|TRBV9|17
CASSANEGAFTVTEAFF
TGTGCCAGCAGCGCGAATGAGGGGGCGTTTACGGTCACTGAAGCTTTCTTT
>NA|TRBJ1-2|once|TRBV14|16
CASSQPRGSPPYGYTF
TGTGCCAGCAGCCAGCCAAGGGGTAGTCCCCCCTATGGCTACACCTTC
>NA|TRBJ2-2|once|TRBV11-2|13
CASSLISPGELFF
TGTGCCAGCAGCTTAATCTCCCCCGGGGAGCTGTTTTTT
>TRBD1|TRBJ2-5|NA|TRBV5-1|14
CASSLAGTAETQYF
TGCGCCAGCAGCTTGGCAGGGACAGCGGAGACCCAGTACTTC
>TRBD2|TRBJ2-1|NA|TRBV18|15
CASSQQPSGAGEQFF
TGTGCCAGCTCACAACAGCCTAGCGGGGCAGGTGAGCAGTTCTTC
>TRBD2|TRBJ2-7|NA|TRBV5-1|15
CASSSTSGSSYEQYF
TGCGCCAGCAGCTCTACTAGCGGGAGCTCCTACGAGCAGTACTTC
>TRBD1|TRBJ1-1|NA|TRBV5-1|14
CASSSGQGDFEAFF
TGCGCCAGCAGCTCTGGACAGGGGGACTTTGAAGCTTTCTTT
>NA|TRBJ2-7|NA|TRBV4-1|13
CASSHAVLNEQYF
TGCGCCAGCAGCCACGCGGTCCTCAACGAGCAGTACTTC
>TRBD2|TRBJ2-3|NA|TRBV5-3|15
CARSPLSGRKDTQYF
TGTGCCAGAAGCCCCCTTAGCGGGAGAAAAGATACGCAGTATTTT
>NA|TRBJ2-5|NA|TRBV5-6|15
CASSSPGWGQETQYF
TGTGCCAGCAGCTCCCCGGGGTGGGGGCAGGAGACCCAGTACTTC
>NA|TRBJ2-5|NA|TRBV7-9|14
CASTPRGVVGTQYF
TGTGCCAGCACCCCCCGGGGAGTTGTGGGAACCCAGTACTTC
>NA|TRBJ2-3|many|TRBV24-1|13
CASEGADTDTQYF
TGTGCCTCGGAGGGGGCAGACACAGATACGCAGTATTTT